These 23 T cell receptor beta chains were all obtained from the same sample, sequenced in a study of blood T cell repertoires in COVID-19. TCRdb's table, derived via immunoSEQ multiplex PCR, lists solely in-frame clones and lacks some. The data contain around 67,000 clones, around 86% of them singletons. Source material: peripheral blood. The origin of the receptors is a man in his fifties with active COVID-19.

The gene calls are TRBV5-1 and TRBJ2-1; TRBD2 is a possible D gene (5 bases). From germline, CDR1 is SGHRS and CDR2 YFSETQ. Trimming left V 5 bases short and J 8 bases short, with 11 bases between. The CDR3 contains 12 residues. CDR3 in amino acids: CASRREGDEQFF. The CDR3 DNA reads TGCGCCAGCAGGAGAGAGGGCGATGAGCAGTTCTTC.

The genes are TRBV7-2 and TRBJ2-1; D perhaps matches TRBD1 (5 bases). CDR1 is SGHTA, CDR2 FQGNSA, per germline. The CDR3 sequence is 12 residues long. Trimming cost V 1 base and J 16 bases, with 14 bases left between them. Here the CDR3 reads CASSLEVGQGFF. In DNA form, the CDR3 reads TGTGCCAGCAGCTTAGAGGTTGGGCAGGGCTTCTTC.

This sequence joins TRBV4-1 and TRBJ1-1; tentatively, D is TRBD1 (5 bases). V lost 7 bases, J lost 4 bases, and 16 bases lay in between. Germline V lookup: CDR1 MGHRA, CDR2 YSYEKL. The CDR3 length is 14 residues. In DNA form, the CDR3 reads TGCGCCAGCAACAAAGCCGGGGGAGGCACTGAAGCTTTCTTT. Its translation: CASNKAGGGTEAFF.

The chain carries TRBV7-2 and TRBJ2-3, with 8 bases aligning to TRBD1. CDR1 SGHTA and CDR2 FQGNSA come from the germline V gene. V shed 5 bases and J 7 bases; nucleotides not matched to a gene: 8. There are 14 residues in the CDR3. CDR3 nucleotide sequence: TGTGCCAGCAGCCTTGACAGGGGCAAAAATACGCAGTATTTT. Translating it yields CASSLDRGKNTQYF.

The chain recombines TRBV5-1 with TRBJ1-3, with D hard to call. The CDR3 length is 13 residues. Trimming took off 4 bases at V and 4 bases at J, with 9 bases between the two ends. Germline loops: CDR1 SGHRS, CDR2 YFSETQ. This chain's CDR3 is CASSPTTGNTIYF. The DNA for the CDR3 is TGCGCCAGCAGCCCAACTACAGGAAACACCATATATTTT.

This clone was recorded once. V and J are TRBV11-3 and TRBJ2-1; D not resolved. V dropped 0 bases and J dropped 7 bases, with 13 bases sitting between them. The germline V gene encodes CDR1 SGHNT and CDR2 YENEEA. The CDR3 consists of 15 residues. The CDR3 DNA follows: TGTGCCAGCAGCTTAGATCCATGGGCCGTGAATGAGCAGTTCTTC. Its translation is CASSLDPWAVNEQFF.

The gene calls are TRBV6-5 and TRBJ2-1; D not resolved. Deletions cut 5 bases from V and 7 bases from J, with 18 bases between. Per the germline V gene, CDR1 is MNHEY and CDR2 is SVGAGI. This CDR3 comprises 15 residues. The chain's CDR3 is CASSHRGQRSNEQFF. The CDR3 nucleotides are TGTGCCAGCAGTCACCGAGGCCAGAGATCGAATGAGCAGTTCTTC.

CDR3: CASSDSRVMNQPQHF. The CDR3 nucleotides read TGTGCCAGCAGTGACTCGAGGGTAATGAATCAGCCCCAGCATTTT. The rearrangement links TRBV6-4 to TRBJ1-5; D is unclear. V gave up 0 bases and J gave up 4 bases, with 10 bases separating them. Per germline, CDR1 MRHNA and CDR2 SNTAGT. The CDR3 is 15 residues long.

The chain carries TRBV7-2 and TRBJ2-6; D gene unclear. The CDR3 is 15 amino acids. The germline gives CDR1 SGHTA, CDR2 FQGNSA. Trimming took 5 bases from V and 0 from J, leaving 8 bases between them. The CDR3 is CASSPRYSGANVLTF. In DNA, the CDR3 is TGTGCCAGCAGCCCTCGGTACTCTGGGGCCAACGTCCTGACTTTC.

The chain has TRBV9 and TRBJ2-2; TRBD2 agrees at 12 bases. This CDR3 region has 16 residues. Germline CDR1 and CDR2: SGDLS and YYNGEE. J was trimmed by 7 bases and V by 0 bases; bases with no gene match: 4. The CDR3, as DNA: TGTGCCAGCAGCGTAGACCTAGCGGGAGGGGGCGGGGAGCTGTTTTTT. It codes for CASSVDLAGGGGELFF. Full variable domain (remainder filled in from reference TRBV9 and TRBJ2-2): DSGVTQTPKHLITATGQRVTLRCSPRSGDLSVYWYQQSLDQGLQFLIQYYNGEERAKGNILERFSAQQFPDLHSELNLSSLELGDSALYFCASSVDLAGGGGELFFGEGSRLTVL.

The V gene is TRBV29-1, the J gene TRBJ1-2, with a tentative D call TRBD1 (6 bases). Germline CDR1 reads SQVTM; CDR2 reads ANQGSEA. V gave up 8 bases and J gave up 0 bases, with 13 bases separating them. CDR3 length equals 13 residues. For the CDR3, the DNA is TGCAGCTTTGGAGGGGGGGCTAACTATGGCTACACCTTC. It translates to CSFGGGANYGYTF. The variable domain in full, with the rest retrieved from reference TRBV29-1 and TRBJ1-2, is SAVISQKPSRDICQRGTSLTIQCQVDSQVTMMFWYRQQPGQSLTLIATANQGSEATYESGFVIDKFPISRPNLTFSTLTVSNMSPEDSSIYLCSFGGGANYGYTFGSGTRLTVV.

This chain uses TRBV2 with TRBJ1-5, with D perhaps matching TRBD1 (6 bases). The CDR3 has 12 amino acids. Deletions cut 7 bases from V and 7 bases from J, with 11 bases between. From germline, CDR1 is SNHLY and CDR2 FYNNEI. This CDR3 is CASNQGQQPQHF. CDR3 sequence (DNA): TGTGCCAGCAACCAGGGGCAACAGCCCCAGCATTTT.

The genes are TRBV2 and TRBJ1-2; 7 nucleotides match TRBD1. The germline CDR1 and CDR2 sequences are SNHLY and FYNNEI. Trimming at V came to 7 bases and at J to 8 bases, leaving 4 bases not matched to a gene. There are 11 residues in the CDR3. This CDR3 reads CASNAGGGYTF. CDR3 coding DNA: TGTGCCAGCAACGCAGGGGGAGGCTACACCTTC.

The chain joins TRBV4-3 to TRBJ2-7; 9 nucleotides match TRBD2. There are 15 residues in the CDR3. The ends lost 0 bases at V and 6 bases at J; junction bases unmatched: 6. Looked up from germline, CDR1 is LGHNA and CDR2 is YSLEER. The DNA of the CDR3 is TGCGCCAGCAGCCAAGATCCAGCGGGAGGTACCGAGCAGTACTTC. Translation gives CASSQDPAGGTEQYF.

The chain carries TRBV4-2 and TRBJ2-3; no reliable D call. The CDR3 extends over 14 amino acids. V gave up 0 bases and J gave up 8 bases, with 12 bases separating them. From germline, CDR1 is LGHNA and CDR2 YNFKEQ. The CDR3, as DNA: TGTGCCAGCAGCCAAGAGCGAAACTCAGGTACGCAGTATTTT. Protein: CASSQERNSGTQYF.

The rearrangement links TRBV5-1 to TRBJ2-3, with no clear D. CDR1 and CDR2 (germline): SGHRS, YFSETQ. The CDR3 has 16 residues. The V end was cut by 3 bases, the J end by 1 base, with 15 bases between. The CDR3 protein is CASSSRPAPGTDTQYF. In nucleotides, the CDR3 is TGCGCCAGCAGCTCTCGCCCCGCGCCTGGCACAGATACGCAGTATTTT.

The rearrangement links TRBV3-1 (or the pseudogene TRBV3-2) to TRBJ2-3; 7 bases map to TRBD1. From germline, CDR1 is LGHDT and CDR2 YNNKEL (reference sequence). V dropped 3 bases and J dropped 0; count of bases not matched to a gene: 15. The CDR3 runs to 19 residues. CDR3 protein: CASSHYPTGRPRSTDTQYF. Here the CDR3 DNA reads TGTGCCAGCAGCCATTACCCGACAGGGCGCCCCCGTAGCACAGATACGCAGTATTTT.

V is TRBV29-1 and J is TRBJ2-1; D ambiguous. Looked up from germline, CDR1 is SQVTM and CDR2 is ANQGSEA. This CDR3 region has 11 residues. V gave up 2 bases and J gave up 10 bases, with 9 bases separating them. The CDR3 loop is CSVEKVAEQFF. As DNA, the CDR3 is TGCAGCGTTGAAAAGGTAGCAGAGCAGTTCTTC.

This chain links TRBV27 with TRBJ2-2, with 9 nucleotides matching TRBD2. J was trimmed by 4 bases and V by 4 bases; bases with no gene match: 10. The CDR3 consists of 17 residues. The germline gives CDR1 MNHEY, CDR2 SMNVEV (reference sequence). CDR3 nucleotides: TGTGCCAGCAGTTCCCGCGGGAGGGCCGTCGGCACCGGGGAGCTGTTTTTT. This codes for CASSSRGRAVGTGELFF.

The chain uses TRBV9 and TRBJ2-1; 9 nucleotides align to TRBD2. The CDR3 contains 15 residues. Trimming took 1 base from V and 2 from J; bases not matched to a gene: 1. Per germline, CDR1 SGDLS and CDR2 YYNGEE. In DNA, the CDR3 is TGTGCCAGCAGCGTAAGACTAGCGGCCTACAATGAGCAGTTCTTC. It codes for CASSVRLAAYNEQFF.

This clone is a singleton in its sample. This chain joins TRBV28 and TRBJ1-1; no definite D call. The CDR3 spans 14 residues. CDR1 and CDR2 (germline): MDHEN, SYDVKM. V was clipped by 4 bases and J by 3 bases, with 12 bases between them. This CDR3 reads CASSSGFKDTEAFF. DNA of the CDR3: TGTGCCAGCAGTTCGGGGTTTAAGGACACTGAAGCTTTCTTT.

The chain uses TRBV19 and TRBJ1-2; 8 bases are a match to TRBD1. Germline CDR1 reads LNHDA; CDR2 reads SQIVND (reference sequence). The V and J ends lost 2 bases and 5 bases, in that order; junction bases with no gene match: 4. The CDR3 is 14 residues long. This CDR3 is CASSIKTGVYGYTF. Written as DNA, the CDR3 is TGTGCCAGTAGTATAAAGACAGGGGTGTATGGCTACACCTTC.

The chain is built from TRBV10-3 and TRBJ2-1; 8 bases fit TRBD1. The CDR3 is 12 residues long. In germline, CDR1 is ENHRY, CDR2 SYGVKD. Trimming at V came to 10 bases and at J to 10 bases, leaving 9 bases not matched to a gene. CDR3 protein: CATTRQGREQFF. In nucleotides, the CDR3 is TGTGCCACCACCCGACAGGGGAGGGAGCAGTTCTTC.